This TCR beta chain is from a study of breast tumors, draining lymph nodes, adjacent tissues. This CDR3 is built from 14 residues. V lost 6 bases, J lost 9 bases, and 10 bases stayed unmatched. Per germline, CDR1 KGHDR and CDR2 SFDVKD. TCRdb redid the calling of the multiplex PCR reads with MiXCR, one entry per CDR3 protein. The repertoire holds some 100,000 distinct CDR3 sequences, about 20% seen once, with roughly 1.2% in the top ten. Study results and limitations: Tumor and nontumor repertoires were significantly more similar in luminal-like than in basal-like breast cancer.

This clonotype was seen at least ten times. What it binds is unknown. Samples came from axillary lymph nodes draining the breast cancer. This chain links TRBV24-1 with TRBJ2-1, with 7 bases fitting TRBD1. The sequenced sample was axillary lymph node tissue. This receptor was obtained from a female donor with breast cancer. Some clones in this sample may be carry-over from other donors' samples. CDR3 residues: CATSKGGAEIEQFF. In DNA form, the CDR3 reads TGTGCCACCAGTAAAGGGGGCGCGGAGATTGAGCAGTTCTTC.